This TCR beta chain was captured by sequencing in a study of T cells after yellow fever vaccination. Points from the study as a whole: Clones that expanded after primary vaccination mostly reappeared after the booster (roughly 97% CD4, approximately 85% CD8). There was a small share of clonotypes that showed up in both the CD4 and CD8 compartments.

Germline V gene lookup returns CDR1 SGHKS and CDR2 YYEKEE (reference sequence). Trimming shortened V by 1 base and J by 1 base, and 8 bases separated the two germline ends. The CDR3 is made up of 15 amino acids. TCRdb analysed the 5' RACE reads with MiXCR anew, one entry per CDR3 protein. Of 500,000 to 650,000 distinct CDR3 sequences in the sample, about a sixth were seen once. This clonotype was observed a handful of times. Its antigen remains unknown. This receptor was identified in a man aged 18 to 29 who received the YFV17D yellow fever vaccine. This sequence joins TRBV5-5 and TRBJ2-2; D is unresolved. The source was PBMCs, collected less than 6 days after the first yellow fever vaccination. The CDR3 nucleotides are TGTGCCAGCAGCTTGTATAGAAGGAACACCGGGGAGCTGTTTTTT. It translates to CASSLYRRNTGELFF.